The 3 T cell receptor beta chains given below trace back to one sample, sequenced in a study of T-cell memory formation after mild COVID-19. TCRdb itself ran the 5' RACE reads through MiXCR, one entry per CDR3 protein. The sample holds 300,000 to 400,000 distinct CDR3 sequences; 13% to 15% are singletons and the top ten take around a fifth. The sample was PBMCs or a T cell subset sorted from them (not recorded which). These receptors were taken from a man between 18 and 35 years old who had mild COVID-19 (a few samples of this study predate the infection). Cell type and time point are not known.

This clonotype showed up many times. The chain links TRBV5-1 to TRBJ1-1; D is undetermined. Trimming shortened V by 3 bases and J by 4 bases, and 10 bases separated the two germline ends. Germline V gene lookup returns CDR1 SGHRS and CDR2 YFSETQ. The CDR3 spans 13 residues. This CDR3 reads CASSYLDGTEAFF. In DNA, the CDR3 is TGCGCCAGCAGCTACCTTGACGGCACTGAAGCTTTCTTT.

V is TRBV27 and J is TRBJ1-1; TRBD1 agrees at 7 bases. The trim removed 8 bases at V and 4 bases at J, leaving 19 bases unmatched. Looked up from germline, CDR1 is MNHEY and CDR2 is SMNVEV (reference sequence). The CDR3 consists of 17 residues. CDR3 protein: CASFTAGGFGGATEAFF. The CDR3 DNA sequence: TGTGCCAGCTTCACAGCAGGGGGTTTCGGGGGCGCCACTGAAGCTTTCTTT.

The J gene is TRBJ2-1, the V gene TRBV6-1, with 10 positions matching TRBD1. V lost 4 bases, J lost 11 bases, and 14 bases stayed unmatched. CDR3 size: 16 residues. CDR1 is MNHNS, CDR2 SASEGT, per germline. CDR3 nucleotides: TGTGCCAGCAGTGGAGACCCGGGACAGGGGAGCGATCAGCAGTTCTTC. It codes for CASSGDPGQGSDQQFF.